One sample yielded the 12 T cell receptor beta chains listed below, sequenced in a study of STAT5B mutations in CD4+ large granular lymphocyte leukemia (dated by TCRdb to 2022 to 2024). Library preparation employed the immunoSEQ multiplex PCR assay. TCRdb's version of the immuneACCESS table is confined to in-frame rearrangements and falls short of the full clone set. An unresolved V gene accounts for under half of the shortfall where checked; the remainder is of unknown origin. Present in this sample are about 31,000 clones, roughly 70% of which were seen just once. Of the sample, roughly 2% is held by the ten largest clones. Sequences were obtained from CD4+ T cells from blood buffy coats. The receptors were sampled from a human donor in good health.

Only a few counts were recorded for this clone. The chain has TRBV7-2 and TRBJ1-2; TRBD1 is a possible D gene (5 bases). This CDR3 comprises 14 residues. Germline loops: CDR1 SGHTA, CDR2 FQGNSA. Trimming shortened V by 1 base and J by 5 bases, and 11 bases separated the two germline ends. Written as DNA, the CDR3 is TGTGCCAGCAGCTTAGGGCATGGGGCTTATGGCTACACCTTC. Protein product: CASSLGHGAYGYTF.

The chain has TRBV5-4 and TRBJ1-2; TRBD1 aligns across 7 bases. The germline gives CDR1 SGHNT, CDR2 YYREEE (reference sequence). This CDR3 contains 13 residues. Trimming cost V 4 bases and J 8 bases; bases outside gene matches: 8. CDR3 nucleotides: TGTGCCAGCAGCCCCCCGACAGGGAAAGGCTACACCTTC. Protein product: CASSPPTGKGYTF.

CDR3 coding DNA: TGTGCCAGCAGCTTCGCCAGCGGGGGCGATACGCAGTATTTT. Translation: CASSFASGGDTQYF. The chain couples TRBV5-4 to TRBJ2-3; 8 nucleotides line up with TRBD2. CDR1 SGHNT and CDR2 YYREEE come from the germline V gene (reference sequence). V gave up 2 bases and J gave up 6 bases; unmatched junction bases: 5. This CDR3 comprises 14 residues.

This clone was seen a few times. The chain carries TRBV19 and TRBJ2-1; TRBD2 might be the D (6 bases). The V end was cut by 8 bases, the J end by 6 bases, with 8 bases between. CDR3 length equals 11 residues. Germline CDR1 reads LNHDA; CDR2 reads SQIVND (reference sequence). CDR3 DNA sequence: TGTGCCAGTGGACTATTCAATGAGCAGTTCTTC. Amino acids: CASGLFNEQFF.

This clone was found a few times. This chain links TRBV9 with TRBJ2-5, with D maybe TRBD1 (6 bases). The CDR3 sequence is 17 residues long. Trimming left V 0 bases short and J 2 bases short, with 17 bases between. CDR1 and CDR2 (germline): SGDLS, YYNGEE. CDR3 sequence reads: CASSVAPTGGRQETQYF. CDR3 DNA: TGTGCCAGCAGCGTAGCCCCGACAGGAGGCAGACAAGAGACCCAGTACTTC.

This clone was seen just once. V and J are TRBV6-1 and TRBJ2-3; D is uncertain. The CDR3 spans 14 residues. Germline V CDR1 and CDR2: MNHNS, SASEGT. V was shortened by 8 bases and J by 0 bases, with 12 bases between the two germline ends. For the CDR3, the DNA is TGTGCCAGCGACTTTAGGCTTAGCACAGATACGCAGTATTTT. It translates to CASDFRLSTDTQYF.

This clone has a single count. The chain combines TRBV2 with TRBJ1-2; the D gene is possibly TRBD1 (5 bases). Trimming pared 2 bases from V and 4 bases from J, leaving 14 bases between. Looked up from germline, CDR1 is SNHLY and CDR2 is FYNNEI. The CDR3 spans 15 residues. CDR3 in DNA: TGTGCCAGCAGTGAATTTGGGGCAGGGATCTATGGCTACACCTTC. It translates to CASSEFGAGIYGYTF.

V is TRBV2 and J is TRBJ1-1, with D possibly TRBD1 on 5 matching bases. Germline CDR1 SNHLY, CDR2 FYNNEI. The CDR3 runs 16 residues. The V end was cut by 7 bases, the J end by 4 bases, with 22 bases between. In DNA, the CDR3 is TGTGCCAGCACCCCGGTCCGGGGGAGGATAGGCACTGAAGCTTTCTTT. This gives the protein CASTPVRGRIGTEAFF.

The chain employs TRBV19 and TRBJ1-1, with D maybe TRBD1 (6 bases). The V gene's germline CDR1 is LNHDA and CDR2 SQIVND (reference sequence). The V gene lost 6 bases and the J gene lost 1 base, with 12 bases spanning the gap. The CDR3 has 14 residues. The CDR3 is CASSPGQENTEAFF. CDR3 nucleotides: TGTGCCAGTAGCCCGGGACAAGAGAACACTGAAGCTTTCTTT.

J is TRBJ2-7 and V is TRBV5-8; tentative D call: TRBD2 (6 bases). Trimming shortened V by 0 bases and J by 1 base, and 11 bases separated the two germline ends. Germline V gives CDR1 SGHTS, CDR2 YDEGEE. This CDR3 has 15 residues. The CDR3 region has the DNA TGTGCCAGCAGCTTGGACGTGGCGGGGTCCTACGAGCAGTACTTC. Translating gives CASSLDVAGSYEQYF.

This rearrangement joins TRBV5-4 to TRBJ1-1; D gene unclear. V was pared by 4 bases and J by 0 bases, with 16 bases between. CDR3 length: 16 amino acids. CDR1 and CDR2 (germline): SGHNT, YYREEE (reference sequence). This chain's CDR3 is CASSPRTGIMNTEAFF. The CDR3 nucleotides read TGTGCCAGCAGCCCGCGGACTGGCATAATGAACACTGAAGCTTTCTTT.

V is TRBV5-1 and J is TRBJ1-1; maybe TRBD1 (6 bases). The germline CDR1 and CDR2 sequences are SGHRS and YFSETQ. CDR3 length: 17 residues. V lost 0 bases, J lost 4 bases, and 19 bases lay in between. CDR3 nucleotides: TGCGCCAGCAGCTTGGACAGGGAACTGTTGTCCGGCACTGAAGCTTTCTTT. This sequence encodes CASSLDRELLSGTEAFF.